This passage covers 23 T cell receptor beta chains from one sample sequenced in a study of graft-versus-host responses after intestinal transplantation (dated by TCRdb to 2020 to 2022). Dithiothreitol, EDTA incubations and collagenase D digestion were used to isolate intraepithelial and lamina propria lymphocytes from graft specimens. Preparation of the library involved the immunoSEQ multiplex PCR assay. The table was pulled from immuneACCESS by TCRdb, which kept in-frame rearrangements only. Such tables lose some clones; where checked, under half of the loss comes from unresolved V genes, and the rest has no known cause. For this sample the table gives 60,000 to 70,000 clones, of which around 86% were detected only once. 1.5% to 2% of the sample is taken by the ten largest. Specimen: ileum tissue, collected approximately 370 days after transplant. These receptors originate from a human patient who received an intestinal transplant, so some T cells may come from the graft donor.

This chain links TRBV5-1 with TRBJ2-7, with 9 bases aligning to TRBD1. The V and J ends lost 2 bases and 6 bases, in that order; junction bases with no gene match: 9. Germline assignment: CDR1 SGHRS and CDR2 YFSETQ. The CDR3 loop spans 15 amino acids. This CDR3 is CASSFWTGEASEQYF. CDR3 in DNA: TGCGCCAGCAGCTTCTGGACAGGGGAGGCGAGCGAGCAGTACTTC.

V is TRBV14 and J is TRBJ1-2, with 7 bases matching TRBD1. J lost 1 base, V lost 1 base, and 6 bases had no gene match. Germline values: CDR1 SGHDN, CDR2 FVKESK. This CDR3 is built from 16 residues. The CDR3 protein is CASSQGAGTVNYGYTF. The CDR3 DNA is TGTGCCAGCAGCCAAGGAGCCGGGACAGTTAACTATGGCTACACCTTC.

This sequence joins TRBV2 and TRBJ1-2, with 7 bases fitting TRBD1. The ends lost 2 bases at V and 5 bases at J; junction bases unmatched: 5. This CDR3 has 14 residues. The V gene's germline CDR1 is SNHLY and CDR2 FYNNEI. The CDR3 region has the DNA TGTGCCAGCAGTGAATTGGGACAGTCTTATGGCTACACCTTC. Translating gives CASSELGQSYGYTF.

The rearrangement links TRBV7-9 to TRBJ1-1; D gene ambiguous. Trimming shortened V by 5 bases and J by 6 bases, and 13 bases separated the two germline ends. Looked up from germline, CDR1 is SEHNR and CDR2 is FQNEAQ (reference sequence). The CDR3 extends over 13 amino acids. The CDR3 spells CASSLFSGAEAFF. In DNA form, the CDR3 reads TGTGCCAGCAGCCTATTCTCAGGAGCTGAAGCTTTCTTT.

This clone is a singleton in its sample. The chain carries TRBV4-1 and TRBJ2-2; TRBD2 is a possible D gene (6 bases). V was clipped by 1 base and J by 3 bases, with 15 bases between them. CDR1 MGHRA and CDR2 YSYEKL come from the germline V gene. This CDR3 has 17 residues. The CDR3 region has the DNA TGCGCCAGCAGCCAAGTTCCCGCGGGAACTGACACCGGGGAGCTGTTTTTT. Its translation: CASSQVPAGTDTGELFF.

V is TRBV27 and J is TRBJ2-1; TRBD2 aligns across 12 bases. CDR1 is MNHEY, CDR2 SMNVEV, per germline (reference sequence). The CDR3 is 17 amino acids. V was pared by 3 bases and J by 2 bases, with 5 bases of the junction left unmatched. CDR3 sequence: CASSFRASGRAYNEQFF. The CDR3 region has the DNA TGTGCCAGCAGTTTTCGGGCTAGCGGGAGGGCCTACAATGAGCAGTTCTTC.

The gene calls are TRBV21-1 and TRBJ1-6. TRBV21-1 is classified as a pseudogene. CDR3 length equals 18 residues. DNA of the CDR3: TGTGCCAGCAGCAAAGTAATAGCTTCCGGGGGCGGTAATTCACCCCTCCACTTT. Residues: CASSKVIASGGGNSPLHF.

The chain has TRBV6-5 and TRBJ2-7; D perhaps matches TRBD1 (6 bases). Trimming took off 4 bases at V and 1 base at J, with 14 bases between the two ends. The CDR3 length is 15 residues. Germline V gives CDR1 MNHEY, CDR2 SVGAGI. The CDR3 coding sequence is TGTGCCAGCAGTTTTACAGGGCAGCAATCCTACGAGCAGTACTTC. Translation: CASSFTGQQSYEQYF.

The chain combines TRBV15 with TRBJ1-1, with a weak D call TRBD1 (6 bases). The CDR3 contains 14 residues. Germline-derived CDR1 and CDR2 are LNHNV and YYDKDF (reference sequence). The germline V and J ends were trimmed by 1 base and 2 bases, with 8 bases remaining between them. DNA for the CDR3: TGTGCCACCAGCAGAGCAGGGGATAACACTGAAGCTTTCTTT. As protein: CATSRAGDNTEAFF.

The rearrangement uses TRBV5-3 and TRBJ2-7; D tentatively fits TRBD1 or TRBD2 (5 bases each). TRBV5-3 is designated an ORF whose function remains uncertain. With 5 bases removed from V and 5 bases from J, the gap between germline ends came to 5 bases. CDR3 length: 10 residues. CDR3 sequence reads: CARRGDEQYF. The CDR3 coding sequence is TGTGCCAGAAGGGGGGACGAGCAGTACTTC.

This clone was seen more than once but under ten times. Written as DNA, the CDR3 is TGTGCCAGCAGCGGGAGGAGGACAGATACGCAGTATTTT. Translating gives CASSGRRTDTQYF. The chain recombines TRBV6-1 with TRBJ2-3; 7 bases line up with TRBD2. With V trimmed by 6 bases and J by 3 bases, 3 bases remained unmatched. This CDR3 region has 13 residues. The germline V gene encodes CDR1 MNHNS and CDR2 SASEGT.

The V call is TRBV6-5, the J call TRBJ2-2; 11 bases fit TRBD1. Trimming at V came to 10 bases and at J to 7 bases, leaving 5 bases not matched to a gene. Germline CDR1 MNHEY, CDR2 SVGAGI. The CDR3 spans 13 residues. CDR3 region: CATGQGAVGELFF. The DNA of the CDR3 is TGTGCCACAGGACAGGGGGCGGTCGGGGAGCTGTTTTTT.

This sequence joins TRBV7-9 and TRBJ2-1; D possibly corresponds to TRBD1 (6 bases). The CDR3 extends over 16 amino acids. V was cut by 4 bases and J by 7 bases, with 20 bases left in between. Germline V gene lookup returns CDR1 SEHNR and CDR2 FQNEAQ (reference sequence). Here the CDR3 reads CASSWFTGIAGNEQFF. The CDR3 bases are TGTGCCAGCAGCTGGTTCACAGGGATCGCAGGGAATGAGCAGTTCTTC.

This sequence joins TRBV11-2 and TRBJ2-5, with TRBD2 identical over 11 bases. The germline V gene encodes CDR1 SGHAT and CDR2 FQNNGV. With 0 bases clipped from V and 4 bases from J, the junction kept 7 bases outside the gene matches. The CDR3 runs to 17 residues. This CDR3 reads CASSLDPGSGGGETQYF. Written as DNA, the CDR3 is TGTGCCAGCAGCTTAGATCCTGGTAGCGGGGGGGGAGAGACCCAGTACTTC.

The rearrangement links TRBV6-6 to TRBJ2-5; D unresolved. This CDR3 contains 15 residues. Germline CDR1 reads MNHNY; CDR2 reads SVGAGI (reference sequence). V lost 3 bases and J lost 5, with 16 bases in between. The CDR3 nucleotides are TGTGCCAGCAGTTATAATCTGGGGATGGGGGAGACCCAGTACTTC. It yields the protein CASSYNLGMGETQYF.

CDR3 region: CASSTSDRDLSEAFF. CDR3 nucleotide sequence: TGTGCCAGCAGCACCTCCGACAGGGATCTATCTGAAGCTTTCTTT. The chain joins TRBV7-6 to TRBJ1-1; 7 bases map to TRBD1. From germline, CDR1 is SGHVS and CDR2 FNYEAQ. Losses at the gene ends were 5 bases for V and 6 bases for J; bases not matched to a gene: 12. The CDR3 runs 15 residues.

V and J are TRBV5-6 and TRBJ2-1; the D gene is possibly TRBD1 (5 bases). CDR1 and CDR2 from the germline V gene are SGHDT and YYEEEE. The CDR3 has 17 residues. V was clipped by 2 bases and J by 2 bases, with 17 bases between them. The CDR3 protein is CASSFYTGSTTYNEQFF. The CDR3 bases are TGTGCCAGCAGCTTTTATACAGGCTCTACTACCTACAATGAGCAGTTCTTC. Together with reference TRBV5-6 and TRBJ2-1, the CDR3 gives the full variable domain: DAGVTQSPTHLIKTRGQQVTLRCSPKSGHDTVSWYQQALGQGPQFIFQYYEEEERQRGNFPDRFSGHQFPNYSSELNVNALLLGDSALYLCASSFYTGSTTYNEQFFGPGTRLTVL.

The genes are TRBV29-1 and TRBJ2-5; D is uncertain. The CDR3 runs to 11 residues. Trimming took off 5 bases at V and 0 bases at J, with 4 bases between the two ends. Germline-derived CDR1 and CDR2 are SQVTM and ANQGSEA. The chain's CDR3 is CSVWDQETQYF. DNA for the CDR3: TGCAGCGTTTGGGACCAAGAGACCCAGTACTTC.

The gene calls are TRBV29-1 and TRBJ2-5, with D possibly TRBD1 on 5 matching bases. This CDR3 has 12 residues. V lost 2 bases to trimming and J lost 14 bases, with 18 bases between them. Germline V gene data show CDR1 as SQVTM and CDR2 as ANQGSEA. The CDR3, as DNA: TGCAGCGTTGAAAGGGGCAGGGAAGGACCCTACTTC. Translated, it gives CSVERGREGPYF.

The CDR3 DNA is TGTGCCTTCTCCGGGACCTACACAGATACGCAGTATTTT. As protein: CAFSGTYTDTQYF. V is TRBV10-3 and J is TRBJ2-3; D might be TRBD1 or TRBD2, each matching 5 bases. V lost 11 bases, J lost 2 bases, and 14 bases lay in between. Germline CDR1 is ENHRY and CDR2 is SYGVKD. This CDR3 contains 13 residues.

V is TRBV15 and J is TRBJ2-7, with 12 nucleotides matching TRBD2. Germline CDR1 LNHNV, CDR2 YYDKDF (reference sequence). CDR3 size: 16 residues. With 0 bases clipped from V and 5 bases from J, the junction kept 5 bases outside the gene matches. CDR3 amino acids: CATSRDSTSGSNEQYF. CDR3 sequence (DNA): TGTGCCACCAGCAGAGATTCGACTAGCGGGAGTAACGAGCAGTACTTC. Full variable domain (remainder filled in from reference TRBV15 and TRBJ2-7): DAMVIQNPRYQVTQFGKPVTLSCSQTLNHNVMYWYQQKSSQAPKLLFHYYDKDFNNEADTPDNFQSRRPNTSFCFLDIRSPGLGDTAMYLCATSRDSTSGSNEQYFGPGTRLTVT.

The genes are TRBV6-5 and TRBJ2-5, with 9 bases identical to TRBD1. With V trimmed by 5 bases and J by 5 bases, 9 bases remained unmatched. CDR3 length: 15 amino acids. Germline V lookup: CDR1 MNHEY, CDR2 SVGAGI. Here the CDR3 DNA reads TGTGCCAGCAGTCCACTACAGGGGGCATGGGAGACCCAGTACTTC. Translating gives CASSPLQGAWETQYF.

The chain employs TRBV6-1 and TRBJ2-5; TRBD2 matches 8 bases. Trimming took 2 bases from V and 5 from J; bases not matched to a gene: 10. Germline CDR1 reads MNHNS; CDR2 reads SASEGT. This CDR3 has 16 amino acids. CDR3 protein: CASSEPRDRGGETQYF. CDR3 nucleotides: TGTGCCAGCAGTGAACCCCGGGACCGCGGGGGGGAGACCCAGTACTTC.